The sequence of this T cell receptor beta chain was determined in a study of beta chain features in type 1 diabetes. Notes on the study in general: Researchers report that Type 1 diabetes patients had moderately but significantly shorter TCRB CDR3s across all four CD4+ subsets.

The whole isolated RNA underwent reverse transcription, so sequencing captured expressed TCRB transcripts. Repertoires were generated with immunoSEQ multiplex PCR, while TCRdb's copy carries only in-frame clones and drops some. The table lists about 15,000 clones, roughly 76% of them singletons. With respect to this clone: Its matching antigen is unknown.

Sequencing was done on a sample of stem cell memory CD4+ T cells from blood. This receptor was taken from a woman younger than 35 with type 1 diabetes.

The CDR3 coding sequence is TGCGCCAGCAGCTTGGTGAGGGTTTCCGTAGAGAGCACAGATACGCAGTATTTT. This gives the protein CASSLVRVSVESTDTQYF. The rearrangement joins TRBV5-1 to TRBJ2-3; tentative D call: TRBD2 (5 bases). V was cut by 0 bases and J by 0 bases, with 17 bases left in between. CDR1 is SGHRS and CDR2 is YFSETQ in the germline V gene. This CDR3 comprises 18 residues.